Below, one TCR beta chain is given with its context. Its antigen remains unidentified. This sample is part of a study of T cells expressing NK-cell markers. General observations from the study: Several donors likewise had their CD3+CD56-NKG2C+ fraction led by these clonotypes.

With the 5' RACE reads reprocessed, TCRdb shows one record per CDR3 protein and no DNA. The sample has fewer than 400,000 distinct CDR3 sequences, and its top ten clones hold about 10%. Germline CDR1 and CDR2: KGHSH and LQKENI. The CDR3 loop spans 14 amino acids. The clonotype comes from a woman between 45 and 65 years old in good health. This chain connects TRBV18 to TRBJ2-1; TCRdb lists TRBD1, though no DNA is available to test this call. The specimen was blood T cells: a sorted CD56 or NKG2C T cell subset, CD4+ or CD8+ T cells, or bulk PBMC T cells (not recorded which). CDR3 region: CASSPLGAGNEQFF.